This T cell receptor beta chain was obtained from a study of blood T cell repertoires in COVID-19. Germline assignment: CDR1 LGHDT and CDR2 YNNKEL (reference sequence). V was clipped by 2 bases and J by 11 bases, with 9 bases between them. This CDR3 has 11 amino acids. Using immunoSEQ multiplex PCR, the repertoire was profiled, and TCRdb retains in-frame clones only, with some absent. The data hold tens of thousands of clones, with about 80% observed a single time. Sample: peripheral blood. The chain uses TRBV3-1 (or the pseudogene TRBV3-2) and TRBJ1-1; no clear D. This sequence was found in a human donor in a cohort sampled during active COVID-19. The CDR3 nucleotides read TGTGCCAGCAGCCAACAGGATTTTGCTTTCTTT. Amino acid sequence: CASSQQDFAFF.